The clone carrying this TCR beta chain showed up just a few times. From germline, CDR1 is SEHNR and CDR2 FQNEAQ (reference sequence). V lost 5 bases, J lost 8 bases, and 9 bases lay in between. This CDR3 spans 11 amino acids. The data belong to a study of T cells after yellow fever vaccination. TCRdb independently ran MiXCR on the 5' RACE reads; one entry per CDR3 protein. The table records 500,000 to 550,000 distinct CDR3 sequences, less than 25% of them present only once. The chain employs TRBV7-9 and TRBJ1-1; D unresolved. Sequencing was performed on PBMCs, taken 21 days after the first yellow fever vaccination. The receptor's source is a man aged 18 to 29 who received the YFV17D yellow fever vaccine. The CDR3 DNA is TGTGCCAGCAGCCCATCCGGCGAAGCTTTCTTT. As protein: CASSPSGEAFF.